This T cell receptor (beta chain) was documented in a study of blood T cell repertoires in COVID-19. Sequencing used immunoSEQ multiplex PCR; TCRdb keeps in-frame clones, though not all of them. Of about 80,000 clones detected, around 78% appear once; the ten largest clones hold less than 20%. The CDR3 covers 16 residues. Germline assignment: CDR1 MNHEY and CDR2 SVGEGT. Many counts were recorded for this clone. Mismatch with germline at one junction end may stem from a read error. The source is a human donor in a cohort sampled during active COVID-19. The chain joins TRBV6-2 or TRBV6-3 to TRBJ1-1, with D tentatively TRBD1 (6 bases). The sequencing input was peripheral blood. The chain's CDR3 is CASSDSTGTMNTEAFF. For the CDR3, the DNA is TGTGCCAGCAGTGACTCGACAGGTACGATGAACACTGAAGCTTTCTTT.